Following are 16 T cell receptor beta chains from one sample sequenced in a study of T cells in Graves' hyperthyroidism and ophthalmopathy (dated by TCRdb to between 2018 and 2021). The library was prepared using multiplex PCR. Sequencing instrument: Illumina HiSeq 2000. Amplification of TCR beta CDR3 regions was carried out from RNA transcripts. The TCR CDR3 was subjected to a first round of RT-PCR using the HTBI primer set and the Qiagen OneStep RT-PCR kit. TCRdb reran the public reads through fastp at Q25 and MiXCR, keeping productive beta chains. Identical CDR3 proteins give one entry, which carries the most common genes and DNA. For this sample there are roughly 640,000 distinct CDR3 sequences; more than 15% appear just once. Of the sample, approximately 3.5% falls within the top ten clones. The source material was blood. Receptors originate from a woman between 40 and 55 years old with Graves' ophthalmopathy.

This clonotype was recorded at least ten times. This chain connects TRBV7-2 to TRBJ2-7, with 9 nucleotides matching TRBD1. CDR3 length: 15 residues. J lost 5 bases, V lost 5 bases, and 10 bases had no gene match. Germline CDR1 SGHTA, CDR2 FQGNSA. The CDR3 sequence is CASSTPGTGPHEQYF. The CDR3 DNA reads as TGTGCCAGCAGCACGCCCGGGACAGGGCCCCACGAGCAGTACTTC.

There are many counts of this clonotype. This chain connects TRBV2 to TRBJ2-7; 12 bases map to TRBD2. This CDR3 has 14 amino acids. After removal of 6 bases from V and 4 bases from J, the junction contained 4 bases not matched to a gene. CDR1 and CDR2 from the germline V gene are SNHLY and FYNNEI. The CDR3 sequence is CASRPGTSGYEQYF. The CDR3 nucleotides read TGTGCCAGCAGGCCCGGGACTAGCGGGTACGAGCAGTACTTC.

The rearrangement joins TRBV28 to TRBJ1-2; TRBD1 aligns across 7 bases. V gave up 7 bases and J gave up 3 bases; unmatched junction bases: 5. From germline, CDR1 is MDHEN and CDR2 SYDVKM. This CDR3 comprises 13 residues. CDR3 sequence (DNA): TGTGCCAGCATTGCCCAGGGGGACTATGGCTACACCTTC. Its translation is CASIAQGDYGYTF.

This clonotype appeared many times. In DNA, the CDR3 is TGTGCCAGCAGTATACAGGGGGTCGCCGGGGAGCTGTTTTTT. Encoded protein: CASSIQGVAGELFF. The V gene is TRBV2, the J gene TRBJ2-2; 8 bases are a match to TRBD1. Germline V gene lookup returns CDR1 SNHLY and CDR2 FYNNEI. Trimming took 5 bases from V and 6 from J; bases not matched to a gene: 5. CDR3 size: 14 residues. The whole variable domain, remainder taken from reference TRBV2 and TRBJ2-2, is EPEVTQTPSHQVTQMGQEVILRCVPISNHLYFYWYRQILGQKVEFLVSFYNNEISEKSEIFDDQFSVERPDGSNFTLKIRSTKLEDSAMYFCASSIQGVAGELFFGEGSRLTVL.

This clonotype was recorded a few times. This rearrangement joins TRBV19 to TRBJ1-1; 8 bases agree with TRBD1. Germline CDR1 is LNHDA and CDR2 is SQIVND (reference sequence). Trimming removed 4 bases from V and 5 bases from J; junction bases left unmatched: 9. The CDR3 totals 15 residues. The CDR3 region has the DNA TGTGCCAGTAGTACCCCCAGGGGGCAGGGGACTGAAGCTTTCTTT. Translated, it gives CASSTPRGQGTEAFF.

This clonotype was seen at least ten times. The CDR3 nucleotides read TGCAGTGCTAGAGATATAAGGATTAACTATGGCTACACCTTC. Translating gives CSARDIRINYGYTF. The chain couples TRBV20-1 to TRBJ1-2; D not certain. The germline V gene encodes CDR1 DFQATT and CDR2 SNEGSKA (reference sequence). The CDR3 runs to 14 residues. Trimming stripped 0 bases from V and 1 base from J, with 9 bases between.

In this sample, this clonotype turned up many times. V gene TRBV6-1 combines with J gene TRBJ1-5, with no clear D. V dropped 4 bases and J dropped 4 bases, with 8 bases sitting between them. The V gene's germline CDR1 is MNHNS and CDR2 SASEGT. The CDR3 totals 13 residues. As DNA, the CDR3 is TGTGCCAGCAGTGTACAGTTGAATCAGCCCCAGCATTTT. The encoded protein is CASSVQLNQPQHF.

This clonotype has at least ten counts. The V call is TRBV20-1, the J call TRBJ2-5, with 7 bases that match TRBD2. J lost 5 bases, V lost 3 bases, and 6 bases had no gene match. CDR3 length equals 13 residues. CDR1 DFQATT and CDR2 SNEGSKA come from the germline V gene (reference sequence). The chain's CDR3 is CSASPAGVETQYF. In nucleotides, the CDR3 is TGCAGTGCTAGTCCGGCGGGAGTGGAGACCCAGTACTTC.

The chain has TRBV19 and TRBJ1-5, with 7 bases matching TRBD1. The V gene's germline CDR1 is LNHDA and CDR2 SQIVND (reference sequence). The CDR3 has 15 residues. V was pared by 7 bases and J by 4 bases, with 10 bases of the junction left unmatched. As DNA, the CDR3 is TGTGCCAGTAATACCAACCGGGACAGAAATCAGCCCCAGCATTTT. Residues: CASNTNRDRNQPQHF.

This clonotype was detected a few times. The V gene is TRBV30, the J gene TRBJ1-5; 7 nucleotides match TRBD1. Germline V gene sequence: CDR1 GTSNPN, CDR2 SVGIG (reference sequence). This CDR3 is 14 amino acids long. Unmatched junction bases numbered 3, after V lost 0 bases and J lost 4 bases. This CDR3 is CAWSVQTGNQPQHF. CDR3 coding DNA: TGTGCCTGGAGTGTACAGACAGGGAATCAGCCCCAGCATTTT.

This clonotype came up many times. The chain is built from TRBV6-1 and TRBJ1-5, with D perhaps matching TRBD1 (5 bases). This CDR3 contains 14 residues. Per germline, CDR1 MNHNS and CDR2 SASEGT. With 8 bases removed from V and 1 base from J, the gap between germline ends came to 12 bases. In DNA form, the CDR3 reads TGTGCCAGCGATCAGGGCCGGAGCAATCAGCCCCAGCATTTT. Its protein is CASDQGRSNQPQHF.

The V call is TRBV4-1, the J call TRBJ1-5, with D uncertain. The V end lost 1 base, the J end lost 1 base, and 8 bases lay between the germline ends. The length of the CDR3 is 15 residues. Germline values: CDR1 MGHRA, CDR2 YSYEKL. CDR3 residues: CASSQGMGSNQPQHF. DNA for the CDR3: TGCGCCAGCAGCCAAGGGATGGGGAGCAATCAGCCCCAGCATTTT.

This clonotype was found many times. The rearrangement uses TRBV5-6 and TRBJ2-1; no reliable D call. V was cut by 1 base and J by 5 bases, with 10 bases left in between. CDR3 length equals 14 residues. Germline values: CDR1 SGHDT, CDR2 YYEEEE. CDR3 amino acids: CASSLLGLHNEQFF. DNA for the CDR3: TGTGCCAGCAGCTTGTTGGGCCTGCACAATGAGCAGTTCTTC.

The V call is TRBV6-1, the J call TRBJ1-4; D is possibly TRBD1 (6 bases). Trimming left V 6 bases short and J 7 bases short, with 15 bases between. The CDR3 runs 14 residues. Germline assignment: CDR1 MNHNS and CDR2 SASEGT. CDR3 protein: CASSQQGIVEKLFF. The CDR3 region has the DNA TGTGCCAGCAGCCAACAGGGTATTGTTGAAAAACTGTTTTTT.

J is TRBJ1-5 and V is TRBV6-1, with 8 bases identical to TRBD1. The CDR3 is made up of 13 amino acids. The J segment lost 4 bases and the V segment lost 5 bases, leaving 1 base of the junction unmatched. In germline, CDR1 is MNHNS, CDR2 SASEGT. The CDR3 DNA reads as TGTGCCAGCAGTCGGGACAGGAATCAGCCCCAGCATTTT. It encodes CASSRDRNQPQHF.

This clonotype was recorded a few times. The rearrangement uses TRBV6-1 and TRBJ1-5; no definite D call. The CDR3 loop spans 13 amino acids. V was clipped by 8 bases and J by 5 bases, with 13 bases between them. Germline V lookup: CDR1 MNHNS, CDR2 SASEGT. The CDR3 protein is CASGRRDHQPQHF. CDR3 in DNA: TGTGCCAGCGGTCGGAGAGATCATCAGCCCCAGCATTTT.